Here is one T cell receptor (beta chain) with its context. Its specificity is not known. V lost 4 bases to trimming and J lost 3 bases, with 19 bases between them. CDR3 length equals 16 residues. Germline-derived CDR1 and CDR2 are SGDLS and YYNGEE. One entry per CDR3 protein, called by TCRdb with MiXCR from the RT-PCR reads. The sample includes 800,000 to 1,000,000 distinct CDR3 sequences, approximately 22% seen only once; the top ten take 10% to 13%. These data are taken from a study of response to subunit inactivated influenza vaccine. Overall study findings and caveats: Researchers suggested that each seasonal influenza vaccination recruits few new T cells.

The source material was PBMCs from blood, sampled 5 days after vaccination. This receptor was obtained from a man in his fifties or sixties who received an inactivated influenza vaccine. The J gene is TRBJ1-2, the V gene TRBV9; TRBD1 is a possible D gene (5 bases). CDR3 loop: CASSSTGMGVDYGYTF. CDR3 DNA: TGTGCCAGCAGCTCGACCGGGATGGGGGTCGACTATGGCTACACCTTC.